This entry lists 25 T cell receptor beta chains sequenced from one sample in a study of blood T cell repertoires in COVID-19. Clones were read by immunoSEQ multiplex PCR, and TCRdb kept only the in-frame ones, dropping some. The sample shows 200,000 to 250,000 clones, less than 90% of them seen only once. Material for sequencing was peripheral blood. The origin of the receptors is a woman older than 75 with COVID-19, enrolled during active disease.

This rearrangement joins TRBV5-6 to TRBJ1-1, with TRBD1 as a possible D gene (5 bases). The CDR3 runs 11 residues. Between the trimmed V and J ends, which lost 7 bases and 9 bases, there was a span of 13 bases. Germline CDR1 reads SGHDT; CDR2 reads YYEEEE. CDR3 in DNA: TGTGCCAGCGATCTGGGGGGGAAAGCTTTCTTT. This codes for CASDLGGKAFF.

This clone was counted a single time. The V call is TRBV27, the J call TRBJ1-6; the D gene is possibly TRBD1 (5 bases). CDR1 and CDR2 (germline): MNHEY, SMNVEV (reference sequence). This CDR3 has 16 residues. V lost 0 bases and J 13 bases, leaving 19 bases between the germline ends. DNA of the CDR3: TGTGCCAGCAGTTTATCGGGCGTGGGGGTAGCGGTCCCCCTCCACTTT. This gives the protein CASSLSGVGVAVPLHF.

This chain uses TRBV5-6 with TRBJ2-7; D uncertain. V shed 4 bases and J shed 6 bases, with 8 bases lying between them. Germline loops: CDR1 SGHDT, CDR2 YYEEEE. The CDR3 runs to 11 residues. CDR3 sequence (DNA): TGTGCCAGCAGCACCCAGGCCGAGCAGTACTTC. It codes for CASSTQAEQYF.

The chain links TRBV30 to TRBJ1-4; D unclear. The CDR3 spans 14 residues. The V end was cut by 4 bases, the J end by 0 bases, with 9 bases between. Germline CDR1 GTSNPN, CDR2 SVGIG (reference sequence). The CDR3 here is CAWTQAATNEKLFF. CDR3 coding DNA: TGTGCCTGGACGCAAGCGGCAACTAATGAAAAACTGTTTTTT.

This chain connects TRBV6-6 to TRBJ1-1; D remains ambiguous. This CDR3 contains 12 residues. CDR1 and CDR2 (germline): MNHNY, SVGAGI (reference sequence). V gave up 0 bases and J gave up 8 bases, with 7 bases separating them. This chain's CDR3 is CASSYSGIEAFF. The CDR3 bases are TGTGCCAGCAGTTACTCGGGCATAGAAGCTTTCTTT.

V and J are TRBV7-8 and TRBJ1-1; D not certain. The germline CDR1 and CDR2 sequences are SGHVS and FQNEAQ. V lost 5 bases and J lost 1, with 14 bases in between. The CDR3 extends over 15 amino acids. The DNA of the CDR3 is TGTGCCAGCAGCCATGAAGAGGTGGGGAACACTGAAGCTTTCTTT. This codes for CASSHEEVGNTEAFF.

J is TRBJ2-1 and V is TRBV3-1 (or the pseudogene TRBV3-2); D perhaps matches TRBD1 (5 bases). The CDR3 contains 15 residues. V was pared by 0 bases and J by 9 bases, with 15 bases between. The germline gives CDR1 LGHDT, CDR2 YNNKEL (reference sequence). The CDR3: CASSQDTTGVAEQFF. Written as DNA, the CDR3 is TGTGCCAGCAGCCAAGATACCACAGGTGTAGCTGAGCAGTTCTTC.

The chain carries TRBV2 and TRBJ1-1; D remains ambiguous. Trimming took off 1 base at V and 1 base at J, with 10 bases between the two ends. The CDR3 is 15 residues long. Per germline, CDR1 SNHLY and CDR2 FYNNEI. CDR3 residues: CASSEERLRNTEAFF. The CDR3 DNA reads TGTGCCAGCAGTGAAGAGCGGCTTCGGAACACTGAAGCTTTCTTT.

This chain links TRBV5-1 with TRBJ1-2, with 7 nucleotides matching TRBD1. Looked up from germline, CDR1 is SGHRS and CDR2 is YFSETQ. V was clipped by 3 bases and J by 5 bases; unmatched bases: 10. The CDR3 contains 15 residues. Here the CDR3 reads CASSWNSRTGYGYTF. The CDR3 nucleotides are TGCGCCAGCAGCTGGAATTCTCGGACAGGTTATGGCTACACCTTC. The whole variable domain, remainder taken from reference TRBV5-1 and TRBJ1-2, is KAGVTQTPRYLIKTRGQQVTLSCSPISGHRSVSWYQQTPGQGLQFLFEYFSETQRNKGNFPGRFSGRQFSNSRSEMNVSTLELGDSALYLCASSWNSRTGYGYTFGSGTRLTVV.

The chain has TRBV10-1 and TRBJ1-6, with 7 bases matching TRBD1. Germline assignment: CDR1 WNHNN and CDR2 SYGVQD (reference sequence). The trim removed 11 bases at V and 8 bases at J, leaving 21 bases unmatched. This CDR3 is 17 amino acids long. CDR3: CAAGRGQPPPIDSPLHF. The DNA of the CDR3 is TGCGCCGCAGGTCGGGGACAGCCGCCTCCTATTGATTCACCCCTCCACTTT.

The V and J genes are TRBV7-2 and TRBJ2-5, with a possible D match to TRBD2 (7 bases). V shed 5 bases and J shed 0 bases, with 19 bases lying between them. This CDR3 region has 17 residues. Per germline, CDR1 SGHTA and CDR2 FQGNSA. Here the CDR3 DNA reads TGTGCCAGCAGCGGGGGGGGGCTAGCGAGATACCAAGAGACCCAGTACTTC. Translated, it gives CASSGGGLARYQETQYF.

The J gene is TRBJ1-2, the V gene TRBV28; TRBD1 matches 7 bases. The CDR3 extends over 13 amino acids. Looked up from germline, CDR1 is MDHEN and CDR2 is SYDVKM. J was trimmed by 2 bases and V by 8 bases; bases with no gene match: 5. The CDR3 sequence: CASSTGANYGYTF. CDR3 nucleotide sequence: TGTGCCAGCTCCACAGGGGCAAACTATGGCTACACCTTC.

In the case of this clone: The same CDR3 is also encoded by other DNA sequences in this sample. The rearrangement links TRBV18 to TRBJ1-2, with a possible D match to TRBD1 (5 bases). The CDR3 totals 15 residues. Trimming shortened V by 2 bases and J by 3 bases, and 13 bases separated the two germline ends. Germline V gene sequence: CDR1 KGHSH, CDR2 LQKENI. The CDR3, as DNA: TGTGCCAGCTCACCATTCCAGGGAGGGGACTATGGCTACACCTTC. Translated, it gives CASSPFQGGDYGYTF.

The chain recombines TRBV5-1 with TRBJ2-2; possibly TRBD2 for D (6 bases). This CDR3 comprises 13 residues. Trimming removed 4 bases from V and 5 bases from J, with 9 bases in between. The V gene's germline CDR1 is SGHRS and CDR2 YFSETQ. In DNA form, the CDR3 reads TGCGCCAGCAGCGCGGGACCTACCGGGGAGCTGTTTTTT. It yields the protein CASSAGPTGELFF.

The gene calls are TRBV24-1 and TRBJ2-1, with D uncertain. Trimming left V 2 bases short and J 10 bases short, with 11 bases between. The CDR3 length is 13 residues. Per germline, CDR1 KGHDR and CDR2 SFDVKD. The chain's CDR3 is CATSDSLKQEQFF. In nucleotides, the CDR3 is TGTGCCACCAGTGATTCGCTCAAACAGGAGCAGTTCTTC.

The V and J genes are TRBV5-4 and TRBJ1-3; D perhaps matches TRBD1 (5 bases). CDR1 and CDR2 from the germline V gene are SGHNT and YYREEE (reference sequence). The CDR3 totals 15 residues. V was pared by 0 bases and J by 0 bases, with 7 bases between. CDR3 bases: TGTGCCAGCAGCTTGGGGGGCCTCTCTGGAAACACCATATATTTT. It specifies CASSLGGLSGNTIYF.

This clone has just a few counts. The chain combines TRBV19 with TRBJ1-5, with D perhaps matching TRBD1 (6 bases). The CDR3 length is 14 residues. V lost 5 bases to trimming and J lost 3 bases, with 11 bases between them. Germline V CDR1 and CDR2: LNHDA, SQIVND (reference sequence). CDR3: CASSSGQSNQPQHF. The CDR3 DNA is TGTGCCAGTAGTTCCGGACAGTCCAATCAGCCCCAGCATTTT.

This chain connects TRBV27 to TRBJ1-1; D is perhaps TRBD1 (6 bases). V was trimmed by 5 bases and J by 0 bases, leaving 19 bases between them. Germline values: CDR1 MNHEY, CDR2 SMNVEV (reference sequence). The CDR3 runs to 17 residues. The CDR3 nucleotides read TGTGCCAGCAGTCTGGGGGGGCAGTCCCAGTTGAACACTGAAGCTTTCTTT. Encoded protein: CASSLGGQSQLNTEAFF.

The CDR3 nucleotides are TGTGCCAGCAGGACAGGGGAGACCCTCTATGGCTACACCTTC. It translates to CASRTGETLYGYTF. This sequence joins TRBV6-5 and TRBJ1-2, with TRBD1 identical over 8 bases. This CDR3 contains 14 residues. Germline-derived CDR1 and CDR2 are MNHEY and SVGAGI. Germline trimming cut 6 bases from V and 4 bases from J; bases unmatched to any gene: 7.

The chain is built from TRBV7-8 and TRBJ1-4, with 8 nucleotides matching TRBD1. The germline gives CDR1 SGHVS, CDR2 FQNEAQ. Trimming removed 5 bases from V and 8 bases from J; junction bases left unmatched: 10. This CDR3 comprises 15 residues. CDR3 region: CASSRDWTGQEKLFF. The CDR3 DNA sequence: TGTGCCAGCAGCCGAGACTGGACAGGGCAGGAAAAACTGTTTTTT.

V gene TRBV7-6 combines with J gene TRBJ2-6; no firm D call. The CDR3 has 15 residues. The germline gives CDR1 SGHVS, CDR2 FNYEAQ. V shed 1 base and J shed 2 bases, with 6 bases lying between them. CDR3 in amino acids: CASSLGQAGANVLTF. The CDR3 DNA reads TGTGCCAGCAGCTTAGGGCAGGCTGGGGCCAACGTCCTGACTTTC.

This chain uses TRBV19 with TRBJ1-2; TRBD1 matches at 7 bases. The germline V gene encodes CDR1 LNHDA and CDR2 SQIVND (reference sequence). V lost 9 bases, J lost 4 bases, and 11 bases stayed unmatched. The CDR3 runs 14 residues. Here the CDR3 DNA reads TGTGCCAGCTCCTTCGGACAGGACAGCTATGGCTACACCTTC. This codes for CASSFGQDSYGYTF.

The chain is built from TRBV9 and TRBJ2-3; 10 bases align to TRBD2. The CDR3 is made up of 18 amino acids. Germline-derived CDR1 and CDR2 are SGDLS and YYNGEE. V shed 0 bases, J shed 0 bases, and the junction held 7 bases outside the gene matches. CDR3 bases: TGTGCCAGCAGCGTAGGGGTTAGCGGGGGGCCTAGCACAGATACGCAGTATTTT. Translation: CASSVGVSGGPSTDTQYF.

The CDR3 nucleotides read TGTGCCAGCAGCCTTTGGGCAGGTCAGAATGAAAAACTGTTTTTT. It translates to CASSLWAGQNEKLFF. This sequence joins TRBV5-4 and TRBJ1-4; D gene ambiguous. CDR1 and CDR2 from the germline V gene are SGHNT and YYREEE (reference sequence). Trimming left V 4 bases short and J 5 bases short, with 15 bases between. The CDR3 runs 15 residues.

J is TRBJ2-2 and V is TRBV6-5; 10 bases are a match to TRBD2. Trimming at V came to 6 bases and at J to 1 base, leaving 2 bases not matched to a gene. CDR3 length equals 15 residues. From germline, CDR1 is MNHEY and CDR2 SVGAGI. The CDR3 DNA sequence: TGTGCCAGCAGCATAGCGGGGGGGAACACCGGGGAGCTGTTTTTT. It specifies CASSIAGGNTGELFF.